This T cell receptor beta chain was identified in a study of T cell responses to AZD1222 COVID-19 vaccine. Study-level points and caveats: Without day 14 samples, only post-peak T cell repertoires were studied. An increase in Spike-specific TCR breadth and depth was observed after two AZD1222 doses. Just a handful of people given AZD1222 tested seropositive at baseline. Reportedly, nearly half of unique spike TCRs recognized epitopes outside B.1.351/B.1.1.7 mutations.

Clones were sequenced by immunoSEQ multiplex PCR, and TCRdb holds only the in-frame ones, with some missing. The table includes over 110,000 clones, about 92% detected once. The V end lost 3 bases, the J end lost 3 bases, and 12 bases lay between the germline ends. Germline CDR1 is MGHRA and CDR2 is YSYEKL. The CDR3 runs 14 residues. This clone is a singleton in its sample. The antigen is undetermined. V gene TRBV4-1 combines with J gene TRBJ2-7; D may be TRBD1 (5 bases). The sequencing here drew on peripheral blood, taken after recovery from COVID-19. The TCR sequence derives from an adult who had recovered from COVID-19. The CDR3 bases are TGCGCCAGCAGCCAGCGACAGACCAGCTACGAGCAGTACTTC. Its protein is CASSQRQTSYEQYF.